The 24 T cell receptor beta chains below were found in one sample sequenced in a study of post-analysis software for immune sequencing data. Study outcomes and limitations: Patients showed TRBV5-6, TRBV5-1 and TRBV20-1 among five TRBV segments more frequent than in controls.

For these TCRs, the target antigens are not known. The TCR beta cDNA libraries contained unique molecular identifiers. MiXCR was run by TCRdb on the PCR reads, yielding one entry per CDR3 protein. In the table there are hundreds of thousands of distinct CDR3 sequences, roughly 30% of which are singletons. The sequenced sample consisted of blood. These TCRs come from a girl aged 5-17 years with multiple sclerosis.

This chain joins TRBV20-1 and TRBJ2-2; D is undetermined. The V end lost 5 bases, the J end lost 6 bases, and 13 bases lay between the germline ends. In germline, CDR1 is DFQATT, CDR2 SNEGSKA (reference sequence). The CDR3 covers 13 residues. Written as DNA, the CDR3 is TGCAGTGCTGGCCCGTTTTGGTCCGGGGAGCTGTTTTTT. Translated, it gives CSAGPFWSGELFF.

V is TRBV20-1 and J is TRBJ2-1; the match to TRBD2 covers 8 bases. The CDR3 has 17 amino acids. Trimming at V came to 3 bases and at J to 4 bases, leaving 14 bases not matched to a gene. Germline V CDR1 and CDR2: DFQATT, SNEGSKA (reference sequence). The CDR3 sequence: CSASDSRLALLYNEQFF. The CDR3 region has the DNA TGCAGTGCTAGCGACTCGAGACTAGCGCTACTGTACAATGAGCAGTTCTTC.

This sequence joins TRBV6-1 and TRBJ2-3; D is unresolved. CDR1 and CDR2 (germline): MNHNS, SASEGT. CDR3 length: 12 residues. Trimming cost V 1 base and J 12 bases, with 11 bases left between them. CDR3 in amino acids: CASSEGRRLQYF. The CDR3 DNA sequence: TGTGCCAGCAGTGAAGGTCGGCGTCTACAGTATTTT.

The chain combines TRBV9 with TRBJ1-6; no firm D call. Germline assignment: CDR1 SGDLS and CDR2 YYNGEE. The CDR3 is 13 residues long. The ends were cut back, 0 bases at V and 8 bases at J, with 6 bases in the middle. CDR3 region: CASSVAWDSPLHF. CDR3 nucleotide sequence: TGTGCCAGCAGCGTAGCCTGGGATTCACCCCTCCACTTT.

Here the CDR3 reads CSAYITVSDTQYF. CDR3 coding DNA: TGCAGTGCTTATATTACAGTTTCAGATACGCAGTATTTT. J is TRBJ2-3 and V is TRBV20-1, with unresolved D. The CDR3 sequence is 13 residues long. The V end was cut by 5 bases, the J end by 4 bases, with 13 bases between. Germline loops: CDR1 DFQATT, CDR2 SNEGSKA (reference sequence).

This sequence joins TRBV29-1 and TRBJ2-4, with D unresolved. Near its end, the DNA agrees better with TRBJ2-7, so the J call may be wrong. Germline V gene sequence: CDR1 SQVTM, CDR2 ANQGSEA. There are 12 residues in the CDR3. The CDR3 protein is CSVGQSTCEQYF. In DNA, the CDR3 is TGCAGCGTAGGTCAATCGACCTGCGAGCAGTACTTC.

This clonotype has ten or more counts. The chain links TRBV29-1 to TRBJ2-7; 7 bases match TRBD1. Germline V gives CDR1 SQVTM, CDR2 ANQGSEA. This CDR3 region has 15 residues. V lost 0 bases and J lost 0; bases outside the gene matches: 5. The CDR3 DNA reads TGCAGCGTTGAAGAGGATAGGGGGCTCTCCTACGAGCAGTACTTC. This gives the protein CSVEEDRGLSYEQYF.

The sample holds a few counts of this clonotype. One junction end disagrees with the germline gene, perhaps due to a read error. This rearrangement joins TRBV7-2 to TRBJ1-2, with D unclear. The CDR3 contains 14 residues. Germline CDR1 is SGHTA and CDR2 is FQGNSA. CDR3 protein: CASSTALLNYGHTF. The DNA for the CDR3 is TGTGCCAGCAGCACGGCCCTACTAAACTATGGCCACACCTTC.

The chain couples TRBV9 to TRBJ2-1; maybe TRBD2 (6 bases). The CDR3 extends over 14 amino acids. V lost 3 bases and J 4 bases, leaving 11 bases between the germline ends. CDR1 and CDR2 (germline): SGDLS, YYNGEE. This chain's CDR3 is CASSAGLQYNEQFF. CDR3 in DNA: TGTGCCAGCAGCGCGGGACTCCAATACAATGAGCAGTTCTTC.

The J gene is TRBJ2-4, the V gene TRBV6-1; possible D gene TRBD2, 5 bases. Germline values: CDR1 MNHNS, CDR2 SASEGT. The CDR3 runs 13 residues. Trimming took off 6 bases at V and 4 bases at J, with 10 bases between the two ends. CDR3 sequence: CASSWTEKNIQYF. CDR3 in DNA: TGTGCCAGCAGCTGGACTGAGAAAAACATTCAGTACTTC.

The CDR3 protein is CASSLDGSITDTQYF. CDR3 nucleotides: TGTGCCAGCAGCTTGGACGGATCAATCACAGATACGCAGTATTTT. The V gene is TRBV5-8, the J gene TRBJ2-3; unclear D gene. V gave up 0 bases and J gave up 2 bases, with 10 bases separating them. CDR3 length: 15 amino acids. Germline V lookup: CDR1 SGHTS, CDR2 YDEGEE.

This clonotype was found a few times. V usage is TRBV29-1 and J usage is TRBJ1-1; D gene ambiguous. The CDR3 runs 12 residues. V was trimmed by 0 bases and J by 11 bases, leaving 13 bases between them. The V gene's germline CDR1 is SQVTM and CDR2 ANQGSEA. CDR3 in amino acids: CSVEDSPQVAFF. The CDR3 DNA is TGCAGCGTTGAAGATTCCCCTCAGGTTGCTTTCTTT.

This clonotype has only a few counts. This chain links TRBV6-6 with TRBJ1-4; D possibly corresponds to TRBD1 (6 bases). Between the trimmed V and J ends, which lost 2 bases and 5 bases, there was a span of 12 bases. This CDR3 is built from 15 residues. Germline V gene lookup returns CDR1 MNHNY and CDR2 SVGAGI (reference sequence). The CDR3, as DNA: TGTGCCAGCAGTTACGGAAAAGGGGGGAATGAAAAACTGTTTTTT. This sequence encodes CASSYGKGGNEKLFF.

The rearrangement joins TRBV28 to TRBJ2-1; possible D gene TRBD2, 5 bases. The J call may be wrong; the DNA end is better matched by TRBJ2-7. Germline lookup yields CDR1 MDHEN and CDR2 SYDVKM. This CDR3 has 16 residues. DNA for the CDR3: TGTGCCAGCAGTGTTTATGCCGGAGGATCCTACAATGAGCAGTACTTC. Translating gives CASSVYAGGSYNEQYF.

The table lists this clonotype with a count of one. V is TRBV7-2 and J is TRBJ2-1; a possible D gene is TRBD2 (5 bases). The CDR3 contains 15 residues. Germline-derived CDR1 and CDR2 are SGHTA and FQGNSA. V was trimmed by 8 bases and J by 6 bases, leaving 20 bases between them. The CDR3 region is CASGPRGSRFNEQFF. In nucleotides, the CDR3 is TGTGCCAGCGGACCTAGAGGGAGTCGGTTCAATGAGCAGTTCTTC.

This clonotype has a count of ten or more. This sequence joins TRBV7-2 and TRBJ2-3, with D unresolved. The CDR3 spans 13 residues. Trimming cost V 3 bases and J 1 base, with 5 bases left between them. Germline CDR1 is SGHTA and CDR2 is FQGNSA. CDR3 in DNA: TGTGCCAGCAGCTTGATGGGCACAGATACGCAGTATTTT. It encodes CASSLMGTDTQYF.

This clonotype has a count of ten or more. The genes are TRBV5-4 and TRBJ1-2; D is uncertain. CDR3 length: 14 residues. CDR1 is SGHNT and CDR2 is YYREEE in the germline V gene (reference sequence). Trimming took off 0 bases at V and 4 bases at J, with 10 bases between the two ends. CDR3 protein: CASSLATVPYGYTF. For the CDR3, the DNA is TGTGCCAGCAGCTTGGCCACGGTCCCCTATGGCTACACCTTC.

The chain employs TRBV27 and TRBJ2-5; D is uncertain. With 3 bases removed from V and 1 base from J, the gap between germline ends came to 6 bases. The CDR3 extends over 13 amino acids. Germline V gene lookup returns CDR1 MNHEY and CDR2 SMNVEV (reference sequence). The DNA of the CDR3 is TGTGCCAGCAGTTTTCAGACCCAAGAGACCCAGTACTTC. This gives the protein CASSFQTQETQYF.

This clonotype was counted only a few times. The V gene is TRBV10-3, the J gene TRBJ2-5; 9 nucleotides line up with TRBD1. This CDR3 has 12 amino acids. V trimming: 8 bases; J trimming: 2 bases; junction bases outside the gene matches: 0. Germline CDR1 is ENHRY and CDR2 is SYGVKD. The CDR3 protein is CAIGTGQETQYF. The CDR3, as DNA: TGTGCCATCGGGACAGGGCAAGAGACCCAGTACTTC.

This clonotype was observed once. The genes are TRBV5-4 and TRBJ2-7, with no clear D. V was clipped by 1 base and J by 2 bases, with 13 bases between them. Germline V CDR1 and CDR2: SGHNT, YYREEE (reference sequence). There are 15 residues in the CDR3. The CDR3 nucleotides are TGTGCCAGCAGCTTGCTTGGTACATCGGCCTACGAGCAGTACTTC. It translates to CASSLLGTSAYEQYF.

The chain combines TRBV20-1 with TRBJ2-5; D might be TRBD1 or TRBD2, each matching 5 bases. The DNA end is more similar to TRBJ2-7, so the J call may be wrong. In germline, CDR1 is DFQATT, CDR2 SNEGSKA (reference sequence). The CDR3 totals 12 residues. In nucleotides, the CDR3 is TGCAGTGGGAAGAGGGACGTCTACGAGCAGTACTTC. Protein sequence: CSGKRDVYEQYF.

The V gene is TRBV3-1, the J gene TRBJ2-7, with 7 nucleotides matching TRBD1. Germline CDR1 and CDR2: LGHDT and YNNKEL (reference sequence). The V segment lost 1 base and the J segment 4 bases; nucleotides outside the gene matches: 4. CDR3 length equals 14 residues. This CDR3 reads CASSQAGTAYEQYF. In DNA, the CDR3 is TGTGCCAGCAGCCAAGCCGGGACAGCTTACGAGCAGTACTTC.

This clonotype was seen a handful of times. The DNA for the CDR3 is TGTGCCAGCAGTTACTTTGGACTGGCCACAGATACGCAGTATTTT. Translating it yields CASSYFGLATDTQYF. This sequence joins TRBV6-6 and TRBJ2-3, with D possibly matching TRBD2 (5 bases). The CDR3 sequence is 15 residues long. In germline, CDR1 is MNHNY, CDR2 SVGAGI (reference sequence). The ends were cut back, 1 base at V and 2 bases at J, with 10 bases in the middle.

Remarks on this clonotype: A junction end diverges from the germline sequence, so it may reflect a read error. The rearrangement links TRBV6-2 or TRBV6-3 to TRBJ2-7; 7 bases map to TRBD2. Germline V lookup: CDR1 MNHEY, CDR2 SVGEGT. The CDR3 has 17 amino acids. The CDR3 is CVSSYPGRALPTYEQYF. The CDR3 DNA reads as TGTGTCAGCAGTTATCCTGGGAGGGCTCTACCTACCTACGAGCAGTACTTC.